A single T cell receptor beta chain is shown here with its context. The genomic DNA of each subset was split evenly across several immunoSEQ plates. The data were produced by immunoSEQ multiplex PCR, yet TCRdb's version contains in-frame clones alone and is incomplete. The sample carries about 2.3 million clones, 85% to 95% recorded once. This sample stems from a study of shared clonotypes between healthy human individuals. Between the trimmed V and J ends, which lost 4 bases and 1 base, there was a span of 8 bases. This CDR3 spans 14 amino acids. Germline V CDR1 and CDR2: SGHNT, YYREEE (reference sequence).

The clonotype originates from a man in his late teens or twenties in good health. Some clones in this sample may be carry-over from other donors' samples. This chain links TRBV5-4 with TRBJ1-4; a weak D match, TRBD1 (6 bases). The specimen sequenced was naive CD4+ T cells from PBMCs. Subset specified: CD45RA+ positively selected. The CDR3 DNA reads as TGTGCCAGCAGCATAGGGGGAACTAATGAAAAACTGTTTTTT. Its protein product is CASSIGGTNEKLFF.